A selection of T cell receptor beta chains follows, all from one sample in a study of spatial heterogeneity in lung cancer. TCRdb reanalysed the 5' RACE reads using MiXCR and keeps one entry per CDR3 protein. Of tens of thousands of distinct CDR3 sequences listed, approximately 5% are singletons. The sample here was PBMCs, taken at surgery. Receptors originate from a male donor with early-stage non-small cell lung cancer. CDR3s include the opening cysteine and the closing phenylalanine or tryptophan. D genes are given only for firm matches. The size of a clone is reported for some rows only, either as once, few or many, or as a class for expanded clones.

J gene | D gene | clone size | V gene | CDR3 DNA | CDR3 protein
TRBJ2-7 | - | many | TRBV9 | TGTGCCAGCAGCCTCCGGGACACTTACGAGCAGTACTTC | CASSLRDTYEQYF
TRBJ1-1 | - | many | TRBV5-5 | TGTGCCAGCAGTTACTCTCCGGGGGCCCGAACTGAAGCTTTCTTT | CASSYSPGARTEAFF
TRBJ1-1 | - | few | TRBV12-3/TRBV12-4 | TGTGCCAGCACCCCGCAAGGGATCACTGAAGCTTTCTTT | CASTPQGITEAFF
TRBJ1-3 | - | many | TRBV12-3/TRBV12-4 | TGTGCCAGCAGTTTGACGACTGGAAACACCATATATTTT | CASSLTTGNTIYF
TRBJ2-3 | TRBD2 | many | TRBV4-3 | TGCGCCAGCAGCCAAATCGCGGGAGGGAACATTAGCACAGATACGCAGTATTTT | CASSQIAGGNISTDTQYF
TRBJ2-7 | - | many | TRBV20-1 | TGCAGTGCTAGGGACTTCAACTACGAGCAGTACTTC | CSARDFNYEQYF
TRBJ2-3 | TRBD2 | many | TRBV9 | TGTGCCAGCAGCGCCGGGACTAGCGGGAGAGGAGATACGCAGTATTTT | CASSAGTSGRGDTQYF
TRBJ2-5 | - | many | TRBV6-1 | TGTGCCAGTATCTCAGGGCTGTACCAAGAGACCCAGTACTTC | CASISGLYQETQYF
TRBJ1-5 | - | - | TRBV6-5 | TGTGCCAGCAGTCACGGACCCGGGAGGGGCAATCAGCCCCAGCATTTT | CASSHGPGRGNQPQHF
TRBJ2-1 | TRBD2 | many | TRBV7-9 | TGTGCCAGCAGCTCCCTCGGCGGGAGGACCTACAATGAGCAGTTCTTC | CASSSLGGRTYNEQFF
TRBJ2-2 | TRBD2 | many | TRBV24-1 | TGTGCCACCAGTGATTCCGGGACTAGCGGGAGCAGGGAGCTGTTTTTT | CATSDSGTSGSRELFF
TRBJ2-3 | - | - | TRBV2 | TGTGCCAGCAGTAACCCCGGGGACTCCCGAGATACGCAGTATTTT | CASSNPGDSRDTQYF
TRBJ2-7 | - | many | TRBV7-8 | TGTGCCAGCAGCCCGGCGCGGGTAAAGGGTCTCTACGAGCAGTACTTC | CASSPARVKGLYEQYF
TRBJ2-7 | - | - | TRBV3-1 | TGTGCCAGCAGCCAAGATCCCGGCAGGGGCTCCTACGAGCAGTACTTC | CASSQDPGRGSYEQYF
TRBJ2-1 | TRBD2 | many | TRBV5-1 | TGCGCCAGCAGCTTGGACACCGGGGGGAGAAGGGAGCAGTTCTTC | CASSLDTGGRREQFF